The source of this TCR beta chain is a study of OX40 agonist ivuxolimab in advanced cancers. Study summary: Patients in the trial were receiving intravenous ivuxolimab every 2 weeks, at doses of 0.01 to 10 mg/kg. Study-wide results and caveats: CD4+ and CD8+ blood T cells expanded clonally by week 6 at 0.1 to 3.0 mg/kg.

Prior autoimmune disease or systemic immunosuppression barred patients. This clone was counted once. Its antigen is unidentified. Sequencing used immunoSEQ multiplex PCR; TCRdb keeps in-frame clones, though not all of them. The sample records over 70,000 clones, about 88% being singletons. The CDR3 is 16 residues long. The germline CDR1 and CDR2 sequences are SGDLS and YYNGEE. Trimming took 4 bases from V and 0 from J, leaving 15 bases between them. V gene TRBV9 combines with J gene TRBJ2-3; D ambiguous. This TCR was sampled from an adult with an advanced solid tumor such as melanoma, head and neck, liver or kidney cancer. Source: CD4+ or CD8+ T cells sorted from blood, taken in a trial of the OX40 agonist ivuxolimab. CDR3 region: CASSPERVFSTDTQYF. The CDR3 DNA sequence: TGTGCCAGCAGCCCGGAGAGAGTTTTTAGCACAGATACGCAGTATTTT.